The 13 T cell receptor beta chains below come from one sample, sequenced in a study of long-term antiretroviral therapy in people with HIV. immunoSEQ v3.0 was run at survey level. The assay was immunoSEQ multiplex PCR, and TCRdb's table has in-frame clones only and misses some. The sample lists approximately 22,000 clones, roughly 80% occurring once. The sample here was unsorted PBMCs, taken 1.9 years after starting antiretroviral therapy. The receptors were gathered from a woman in her forties or fifties with HIV.

This chain joins TRBV5-1 and TRBJ2-5, with unresolved D. This CDR3 is built from 13 residues. CDR1 SGHRS and CDR2 YFSETQ come from the germline V gene. Trimming removed 0 bases at V and 1 base at J, with 4 bases between. CDR3 sequence (DNA): TGCGCCAGCAGCTTGGACACCCAAGAGACCCAGTACTTC. Translation gives CASSLDTQETQYF. The complete variable domain, with remaining parts taken from reference TRBV5-1 and TRBJ2-5, reads KAGVTQTPRYLIKTRGQQVTLSCSPISGHRSVSWYQQTPGQGLQFLFEYFSETQRNKGNFPGRFSGRQFSNSRSEMNVSTLELGDSALYLCASSLDTQETQYFGPGTRLLVL.

The chain uses TRBV7-6 and TRBJ2-7, with no clear D. Germline V gene lookup returns CDR1 SGHVS and CDR2 FNYEAQ. V dropped 5 bases and J dropped 0 bases, with 5 bases sitting between them. The CDR3 extends over 12 amino acids. CDR3 loop: CASSGSSYEQYF. The CDR3 nucleotides are TGTGCCAGCAGCGGCAGCTCCTACGAGCAGTACTTC.

The chain uses TRBV5-1 and TRBJ2-5, with D hard to call. Trimming stripped 2 bases from V and 2 bases from J, with 1 base between. The CDR3 has 11 residues. The germline CDR1 and CDR2 sequences are SGHRS and YFSETQ. CDR3 nucleotide sequence: TGCGCCAGCAGCTTACAAGAGACCCAGTACTTC. Translation gives CASSLQETQYF.

Only a few counts were recorded for this clone. This sequence joins TRBV9 and TRBJ2-5; D gene ambiguous. V was trimmed by 0 bases and J by 2 bases, leaving 11 bases between them. The CDR3 runs 15 residues. Germline CDR1 SGDLS, CDR2 YYNGEE. CDR3 amino acids: CASSVALDEQETQYF. In DNA, the CDR3 is TGTGCCAGCAGCGTAGCCTTGGACGAGCAAGAGACCCAGTACTTC.

The rearrangement joins TRBV19 to TRBJ1-4, with D possibly TRBD1 on 6 matching bases. This CDR3 contains 15 residues. V lost 6 bases and J 8 bases, leaving 19 bases between the germline ends. The germline CDR1 and CDR2 sequences are LNHDA and SQIVND (reference sequence). DNA of the CDR3: TGTGCCAGTAGCATTGCGCCGAACAGGGTGGAAAAACTGTTTTTT. Translating it yields CASSIAPNRVEKLFF. Based on the CDR3 plus reference TRBV19 and TRBJ1-4, the full variable domain is DGGITQSPKYLFRKEGQNVTLSCEQNLNHDAMYWYRQDPGQGLRLIYYSQIVNDFQKGDIAEGYSVSREKKESFPLTVTSAQKNPTAFYLCASSIAPNRVEKLFFGSGTQLSVL.

The chain has TRBV7-9 and TRBJ2-3, with 10 bases lining up with TRBD1. V lost 5 bases to trimming and J lost 3 bases; unmatched junction nucleotides: 5. In germline, CDR1 is SEHNR, CDR2 FQNEAQ (reference sequence). The CDR3 spans 15 residues. The CDR3 coding sequence is TGTGCCAGCAGCAAAGGACAGGGGGAAACAGATACGCAGTATTTT. This sequence encodes CASSKGQGETDTQYF.

The rearrangement joins TRBV13 to TRBJ2-3; no firm D call. CDR3 length: 20 residues. The germline gives CDR1 PRHDT, CDR2 FYEKMQ (reference sequence). V lost 4 bases, J lost 3 bases, and 29 bases lay in between. CDR3 nucleotide sequence: TGTGCCAGCAGCTCCCCCCTGCCCGGGTCGCGGACGACCCTTACAGATACGCAGTATTTT. Its translation: CASSSPLPGSRTTLTDTQYF.

The chain links TRBV9 to TRBJ1-2; D gene uncertain. CDR1 and CDR2 (germline): SGDLS, YYNGEE. V was shortened by 4 bases and J by 7 bases, with 8 bases between the two germline ends. This CDR3 is built from 11 residues. CDR3 amino acids: CASSSYSGYTF. In DNA, the CDR3 is TGTGCCAGCAGCTCCTACAGTGGCTACACCTTC.

The V gene is TRBV28, the J gene TRBJ1-1, with 8 nucleotides matching TRBD1. The CDR3 sequence is 19 residues long. The germline CDR1 and CDR2 sequences are MDHEN and SYDVKM. Trimming at V came to 1 base and at J to 0 bases, leaving 13 bases not matched to a gene. CDR3 sequence: CASSLLSFLGQALNTEAFF. The DNA of the CDR3 is TGTGCCAGCAGTTTATTAAGTTTTCTGGGACAGGCCTTGAACACTGAAGCTTTCTTT. Using reference TRBV28 and TRBJ1-1 for the parts outside the CDR3, the full variable domain is DVKVTQSSRYLVKRTGEKVFLECVQDMDHENMFWYRQDPGLGLRLIYFSYDVKMKEKGDIPEGYSVSREKKERFSLILESASTNQTSMYLCASSLLSFLGQALNTEAFFGQGTRLTVV.

The chain recombines TRBV7-2 with TRBJ2-6; the match to TRBD1 covers 10 bases. Germline CDR1 and CDR2: SGHTA and FQGNSA. The CDR3 runs to 17 residues. The CDR3 loop is CGDEPGQGNSGANVLTF. The CDR3 DNA sequence: TGTGGGGACGAACCGGGACAGGGGAACTCTGGGGCCAACGTCCTGACTTTC.

This clone appeared a few times. The chain has TRBV7-2 and TRBJ1-2; D not certain. Germline-derived CDR1 and CDR2 are SGHTA and FQGNSA. Deletions cut 5 bases from V and 5 bases from J, with 9 bases between. The CDR3 has 12 residues. This CDR3 is CASSPHAYGYTF. CDR3 DNA sequence: TGTGCCAGCAGCCCCCACGCGTATGGCTACACCTTC. Looking up the rest from reference TRBV7-2 and TRBJ1-2 gives the full variable domain: GAGVSQSPSNKVTEKGKDVELRCDPISGHTALYWYRQSLGQGLEFLIYFQGNSAPDKSGLPSDRFSAERTGGSVSTLTIQRTQQEDSAVYLCASSPHAYGYTFGSGTRLTVV.

CDR3 region: CAWRRDHEQYF. CDR3 coding DNA: TGTGCCTGGAGACGGGACCACGAGCAGTACTTC. The chain carries TRBV30 and TRBJ2-7, with D perhaps matching TRBD1 or TRBD2 (5 bases each). Trimming cost V 3 bases and J 5 bases, with 8 bases left between them. This CDR3 spans 11 amino acids. The V gene's germline CDR1 is GTSNPN and CDR2 SVGIG (reference sequence). The full variable domain, its missing parts supplied by reference TRBV30 and TRBJ2-7, is SQTIHQWPATLVQPVGSPLSLECTVEGTSNPNLYWYRQAAGRGLQLLFYSVGIGQISSEVPQNLSASRPQDRQFILSSKKLLLSDSGFYLCAWRRDHEQYFGPGTRLTVT.

The chain uses TRBV29-1 and TRBJ1-6; weak D call: TRBD1 (6 bases). Germline-derived CDR1 and CDR2 are SQVTM and ANQGSEA. The CDR3 contains 13 residues. The V end lost 2 bases, the J end lost 10 bases, and 12 bases lay between the germline ends. This CDR3 reads CSVEWDIGSPLHF. The CDR3 DNA is TGCAGCGTTGAATGGGACATCGGGTCACCCCTCCACTTT.